This TCR delta chain was observed in a study of Vγ9Vδ2 T cells in congenital toxoplasmosis (dated by TCRdb to the early 2020s). For the study in its entirety: The diagnosis of congenital toxoplasmosis relied on IgG, IgM and IgA serology, Western blot and an in-house interferon-gamma release assay. Repertoire sequencing was done on samples from infants at 2 months after birth and at 1 year of age. TCR sequencing covered 5 or 6 infected and over 9 uninfected infants at 2 months, plus 3 infected and 4 uninfected infants at 1 year. This study compared the CDR3 repertoires of the gamma and delta chains in sorted blood gammadelta T cells from congenitally T. gondii-infected infants versus uninfected infants. Beyond this particular receptor, the publication reports: In approximately 2-month-old infants, germline-encoded fetal-type TRDV2 CDR3 sequences seemed to be more common in infected than in uninfected infants, which suggests a footprint of in utero expansion. Compared with uninfected infants, infected infants at 2 months appeared to have fewer N additions in their TRGV9 and TRDV2 CDR3s, and this was especially true for TRDV2-TRDJ1 sequences. Repertoire differences between infected and uninfected infants were less clearly seen at 1 year of age than at 2 months. Two months was the earliest age with enough suitable sample material for TCR repertoire analysis, so newborn repertoires were not sequenced. A public TRGV9 clonotype was highly prevalent in both infected and uninfected infants.

Mothers of both infected and uninfected infants received the same treatment, using spiramycin and/or pyrimethamine plus sulfadiazine plus folinic acid. All infants, infected and uninfected, were born by term delivery after more than 37 weeks of gestation. Roughly 1 mL of blood was turned into PBMCs through Lymphoprep gradient centrifugation, and the PBMCs were then cryopreserved in liquid nitrogen and sent to Belgium. Thawed PBMCs were labeled with Zombie NIR viability dye and stained with CD3, TCR gammadelta, Vgamma9 and Vdelta2 antibodies. Sorting of CD3+ TCRgammadelta+ T cells was performed on a FACSAria III, with a mean purity of roughly 98%. For each sample, RNA was extracted from roughly 11,000 sorted gammadelta T cells with the RNeasy Micro Kit. The study infants had mothers who were enrolled with primary T. gondii infection during pregnancy. Peripheral blood samples from the infants were taken at an outpatient microbiology and virology center in Pavia, Italy.

The CDR3 covers 21 residues, taking in both the cysteine and the phenylalanine. This entry keeps only the CDR3 DNA: 63 bases, framed from base 1. CDR1 and CDR2 are read off the germline V gene as GEAIGNYY and EKD. Unmatched junction bases come to 14, with V trimmed by 1 base and J by 0 bases. Taking its sample share into account, this clone is large (0.1 to 1%). Its cognate antigen has yet to be identified. Base qualities are not at hand, and no much larger clone is one base apart. Distinct nucleotide sequences in the sample also encode this CDR3. cDNA was generated in one tube by template-switch reverse transcription with TRGC- and TRDC-specific primers, using SuperScript II. The TRGC primer was designed so that it would bind both of the constant genes TRGC1 and TRGC2. The KAPA Real-Time Library Amplification Kit was used to amplify TRG and TRD, and AMPure XP beads were used for purification between steps. Index PCR with the Nextera XT Index Kit was used to add Illumina sequencing adapters. Sequencing of TRG and TRD amplicons was performed on an Illumina MiSeq with the V2 300 kit, and 150 bp paired-end reads were generated. The original methods were these. Before any further analysis, FastQC version 0.11.8 was used to check read quality. Reads were aligned to GenBank TRG or TRD reference genes, and CDR3 sequences were built with MiXCR version 3.0.3. Default MiXCR settings were used with one exception: TRDD gene segments were assembled from 3 consecutive nucleotides instead of 5. N additions, CDR3 length, J segment length and clonotype sharing between samples were calculated with VDJtools version 1.2.1. CDR3 sequences that were out of frame or contained stop codons were removed from the analysis. Infant repertoires were compared for overlap with previously published fetal, cord blood and adult blood Vgamma9Vdelta2 repertoires. In TCRdb, clones were called once more from the public reads by CATT, and rows of identical DNA were later combined. TCRdb, not the authors, supplied the V and J calls. The sample table records several hundred delta-chain clones; less than 15% of these occur just once. The ten largest clones add up to just under 15% of the sample.

This sequence was found in a child under 10 years old born to a mother with Toxoplasma gondii infection during pregnancy, either congenitally infected or uninfected (not recorded which). The receptor chain draws on TRDV2 and TRDJ3; TRDD3 agrees with 7 junctional bases. Sequencing was carried out using gamma-delta T cells from blood. The sequence in DNA is TGTGCCTGTGACACGGGGAACTGGGGCCATCGAAGCTCCTGGGACACCCGACAGATGTTTTTC. Its translation reads: CACDTGNWGHRSSWDTRQMFF.